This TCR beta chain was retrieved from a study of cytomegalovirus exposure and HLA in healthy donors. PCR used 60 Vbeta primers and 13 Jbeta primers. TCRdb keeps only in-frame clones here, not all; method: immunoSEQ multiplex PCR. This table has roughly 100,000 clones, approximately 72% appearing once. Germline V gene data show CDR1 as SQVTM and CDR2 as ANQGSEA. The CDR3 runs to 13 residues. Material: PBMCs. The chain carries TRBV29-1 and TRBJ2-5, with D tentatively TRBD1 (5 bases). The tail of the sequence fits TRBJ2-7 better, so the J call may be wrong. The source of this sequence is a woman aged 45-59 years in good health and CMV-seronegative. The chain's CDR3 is CSVQGSGTYEQYF. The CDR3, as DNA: TGCAGCGTCCAGGGTAGTGGAACCTACGAGCAGTACTTC.